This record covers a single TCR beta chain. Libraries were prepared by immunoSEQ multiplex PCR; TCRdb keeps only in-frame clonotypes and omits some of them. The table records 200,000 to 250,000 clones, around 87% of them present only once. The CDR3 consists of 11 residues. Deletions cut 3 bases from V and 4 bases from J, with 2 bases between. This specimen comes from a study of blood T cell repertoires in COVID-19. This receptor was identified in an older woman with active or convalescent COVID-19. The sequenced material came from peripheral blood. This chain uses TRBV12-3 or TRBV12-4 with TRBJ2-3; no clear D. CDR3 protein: CASSFADTQYF. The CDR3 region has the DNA TGTGCCAGCAGTTTCGCAGATACGCAGTATTTT.